This T cell receptor (beta chain) was identified in a study of spatial heterogeneity in lung cancer. Study-level points and caveats: The numbers of ubiquitous and regional expanded TCRs correlated with ubiquitous and regional nonsynonymous mutations, respectively. One measure, the expanded intratumoral alpha and beta TCR count, tracked tumor mutation counts.

The time point is: sample taken at primary tumor resection. Without sorting, whole RNA was sequenced from tumor, nontumor lung or frozen PBMC. The CDR3 totals 19 residues. V lost 3 bases to trimming and J lost 1 base, with 22 bases between them. Every TCR cDNA molecule bore a unique molecular identifier. TCRdb re-called the 5' RACE reads through MiXCR, storing one row per CDR3 protein. The sample carries tens of thousands of distinct CDR3 sequences, under 7.5% recorded once. With respect to this clonotype: Its antigen is still unknown.

The TCR comes from a male donor with early-stage non-small cell lung cancer. This rearrangement joins TRBV12-3 or TRBV12-4 to TRBJ1-3, with D tentatively TRBD1 (6 bases). Source: lung tumor tissue, taken at surgery. CDR3 bases: TGTGCCAGCAGTTTTATCCTTGTTACAGGGTTGTTTTCTGGAAACACCATATATTTT. Protein sequence: CASSFILVTGLFSGNTIYF.